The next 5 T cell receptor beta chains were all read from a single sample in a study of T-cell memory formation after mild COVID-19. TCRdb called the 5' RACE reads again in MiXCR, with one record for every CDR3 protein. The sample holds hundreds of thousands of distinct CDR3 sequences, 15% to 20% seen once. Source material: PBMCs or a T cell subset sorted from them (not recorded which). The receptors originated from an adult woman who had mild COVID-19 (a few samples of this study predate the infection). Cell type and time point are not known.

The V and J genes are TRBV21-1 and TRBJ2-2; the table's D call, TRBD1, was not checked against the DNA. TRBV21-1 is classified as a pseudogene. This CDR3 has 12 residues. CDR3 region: CHGQGHTGELFF. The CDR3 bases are TGTCACGGACAGGGGCACACCGGGGAGCTGTTTTTT.

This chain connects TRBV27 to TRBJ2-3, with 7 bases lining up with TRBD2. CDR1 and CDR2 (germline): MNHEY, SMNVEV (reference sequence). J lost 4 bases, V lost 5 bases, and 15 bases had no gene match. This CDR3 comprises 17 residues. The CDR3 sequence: CASSPATRGRGSDTQYF. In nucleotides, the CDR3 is TGTGCCAGCAGTCCAGCGACTAGAGGGAGGGGCTCAGATACGCAGTATTTT.

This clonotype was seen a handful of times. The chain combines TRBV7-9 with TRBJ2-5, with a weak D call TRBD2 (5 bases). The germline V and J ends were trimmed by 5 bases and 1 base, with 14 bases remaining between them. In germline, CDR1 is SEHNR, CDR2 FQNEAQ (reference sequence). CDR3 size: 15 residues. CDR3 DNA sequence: TGTGCCAGCAGCCCCGTCGGGGTTGGCCAAGAGACCCAGTACTTC. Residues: CASSPVGVGQETQYF.

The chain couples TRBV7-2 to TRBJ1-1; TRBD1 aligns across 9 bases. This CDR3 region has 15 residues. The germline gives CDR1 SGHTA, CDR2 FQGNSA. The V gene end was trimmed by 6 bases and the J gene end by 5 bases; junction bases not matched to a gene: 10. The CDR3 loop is CASRPTGQGRTEAFF. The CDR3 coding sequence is TGTGCCAGCAGACCTACCGGACAGGGGCGGACTGAAGCTTTCTTT.

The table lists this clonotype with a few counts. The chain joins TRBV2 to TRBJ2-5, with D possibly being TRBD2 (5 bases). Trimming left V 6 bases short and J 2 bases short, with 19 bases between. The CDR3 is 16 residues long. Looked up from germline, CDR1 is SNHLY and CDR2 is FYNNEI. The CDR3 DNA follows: TGTGCCAGCAGCCCGACTGAAGGGAGTGAGCAAGAGACCCAGTACTTC. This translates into CASSPTEGSEQETQYF.